Listed below are T cell receptor beta chains from one sample, sequenced in a study of CD8 T cells in Susac syndrome. Each CDR3 protein is one row after TCRdb ran MiXCR on the immunoSEQ multiplex PCR reads. The repertoire consists of some 150,000 distinct CDR3 sequences, with approximately 94% occurring once and the leading ten covering over 0.065%. What was sequenced was CD4+ T cells from PBMCs. The receptors stem from a human donor with Susac syndrome. Both conserved end residues are part of each CDR3. A D gene is named only where the DNA matches it firmly.

v_call: TRBV7-9; d_call: NA; j_call: TRBJ1-6; cdr3_aa: CASSKGQTNSPLHF
v_call: TRBV5-1; d_call: TRBD2; j_call: TRBJ2-2; cdr3_aa: CASSPSGARNTGELFF
v_call: TRBV13; d_call: TRBD2; j_call: TRBJ2-1; cdr3_aa: CASSLEGPGLGFHNEQFF
v_call: TRBV12-3/TRBV12-4; d_call: NA; j_call: TRBJ2-6; cdr3_aa: CASSLMGVLANVLTF
v_call: TRBV3-1; d_call: TRBD1; j_call: TRBJ1-6; cdr3_aa: CASGPGGDNSPLHF
v_call: TRBV20-1; d_call: NA; j_call: TRBJ1-1; cdr3_aa: CSARLEGVNTEAFF
v_call: TRBV3-1; d_call: NA; j_call: TRBJ1-1; cdr3_aa: CASSHGVNTEAFF
v_call: TRBV4-1; d_call: NA; j_call: TRBJ2-1; cdr3_aa: CASSRIRGGNEQFF
v_call: TRBV29-1; d_call: NA; j_call: TRBJ1-1; cdr3_aa: CSVSGRMNTEAFF
v_call: TRBV29-1; d_call: TRBD1; j_call: TRBJ2-3; cdr3_aa: CSVEGGQGSRADTQYF
v_call: TRBV5-4; d_call: TRBD1; j_call: TRBJ1-1; cdr3_aa: CASSLFGQGGNTEAFF
v_call: TRBV2; d_call: NA; j_call: TRBJ2-7; cdr3_aa: CASTARDPPYEQYF
v_call: TRBV4-1; d_call: NA; j_call: TRBJ2-1; cdr3_aa: CASSQPRLVRGRNEQFF
v_call: TRBV21-1; d_call: NA; j_call: TRBJ1-5; cdr3_aa: CASQRQVSNQPQHF
v_call: TRBV27; d_call: TRBD2; j_call: TRBJ2-7; cdr3_aa: CASSLDGSGSYEQYF
v_call: TRBV12-3/TRBV12-4; d_call: NA; j_call: TRBJ2-5; cdr3_aa: CASRATAQETQYF
v_call: TRBV5-1; d_call: NA; j_call: TRBJ2-2; cdr3_aa: CASSLGPTGDSGELFF
v_call: TRBV7-2; d_call: NA; j_call: TRBJ1-4; cdr3_aa: CASSLGRLNEKLFF
v_call: TRBV29-1; d_call: NA; j_call: TRBJ2-5; cdr3_aa: CSTNGKAGPNQETQYF
v_call: TRBV20-1; d_call: NA; j_call: TRBJ2-7; cdr3_aa: CSASSFYEQYF
v_call: TRBV9; d_call: NA; j_call: TRBJ1-4; cdr3_aa: CASSVSWGAANEKLFF
v_call: TRBV6-6; d_call: NA; j_call: TRBJ2-7; cdr3_aa: CASSYPQRSNFYEQYF
v_call: TRBV27; d_call: TRBD1; j_call: TRBJ1-2; cdr3_aa: CASSFLDRGNGYTF
v_call: TRBV6-5; d_call: NA; j_call: TRBJ1-2; cdr3_aa: CATSAGGYGYTF
v_call: TRBV29-1; d_call: NA; j_call: TRBJ2-2; cdr3_aa: CSMTQNTGELFF
v_call: TRBV5-1; d_call: NA; j_call: TRBJ2-5; cdr3_aa: CASTMRTFGRVGETQYF
v_call: TRBV29-1; d_call: TRBD1; j_call: TRBJ2-5; cdr3_aa: CSVSEGAPEETQYF
v_call: TRBV28; d_call: NA; j_call: TRBJ1-5; cdr3_aa: CASSTGTGIQPQHF
v_call: TRBV14; d_call: NA; j_call: TRBJ2-7; cdr3_aa: CASSQDLSYEQYF
v_call: TRBV15; d_call: NA; j_call: TRBJ2-3; cdr3_aa: CATSRDPTGKRNTQYF
v_call: TRBV29-1; d_call: NA; j_call: TRBJ2-5; cdr3_aa: CSVAYTSRETQYF
v_call: TRBV9; d_call: NA; j_call: TRBJ1-6; cdr3_aa: CASSVDRDGLGSPLHF
v_call: TRBV29-1; d_call: NA; j_call: TRBJ1-4; cdr3_aa: CSVGFKAANEKLFF
v_call: TRBV29-1; d_call: TRBD1; j_call: TRBJ2-1; cdr3_aa: CSVGDRLYNEQFF
v_call: TRBV19; d_call: NA; j_call: TRBJ1-6; cdr3_aa: CASSMDGGVGAALHF
v_call: TRBV7-3; d_call: NA; j_call: TRBJ2-1; cdr3_aa: CASSPGERTYNEQFF
v_call: TRBV5-1; d_call: NA; j_call: TRBJ2-1; cdr3_aa: CASSLVRGDNFF
v_call: TRBV4-1; d_call: NA; j_call: TRBJ2-4; cdr3_aa: CASSLQDREENIQYF
v_call: TRBV5-4; d_call: NA; j_call: TRBJ2-1; cdr3_aa: CASRTDWLYNEQFF
v_call: TRBV2; d_call: NA; j_call: TRBJ2-2; cdr3_aa: CASSEEDGELFF
v_call: TRBV2; d_call: NA; j_call: TRBJ1-4; cdr3_aa: CASRPWGLGGEKLFF
v_call: TRBV5-1; d_call: NA; j_call: TRBJ2-7; cdr3_aa: CASSFIGDYEQYF
v_call: TRBV6-4; d_call: TRBD2; j_call: TRBJ2-3; cdr3_aa: CASSDSTSGSDTQYF
v_call: TRBV7-9; d_call: TRBD2; j_call: TRBJ2-1; cdr3_aa: CASSPGLAGVYNEQFF